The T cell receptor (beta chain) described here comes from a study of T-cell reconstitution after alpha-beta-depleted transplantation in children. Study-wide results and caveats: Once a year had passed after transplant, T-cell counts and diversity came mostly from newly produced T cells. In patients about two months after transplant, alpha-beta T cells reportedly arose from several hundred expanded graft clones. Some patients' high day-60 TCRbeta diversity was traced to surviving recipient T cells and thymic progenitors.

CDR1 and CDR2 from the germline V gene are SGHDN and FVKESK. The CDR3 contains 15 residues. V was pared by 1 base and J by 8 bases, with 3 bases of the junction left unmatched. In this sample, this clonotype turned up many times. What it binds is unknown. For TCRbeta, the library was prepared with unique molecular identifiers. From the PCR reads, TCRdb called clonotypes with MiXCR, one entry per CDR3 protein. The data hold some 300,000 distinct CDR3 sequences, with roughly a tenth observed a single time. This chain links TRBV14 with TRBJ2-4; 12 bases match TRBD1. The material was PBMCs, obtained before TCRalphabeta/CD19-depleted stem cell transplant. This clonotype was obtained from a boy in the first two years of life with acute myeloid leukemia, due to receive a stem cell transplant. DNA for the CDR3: TGTGCCAGCAGCCAAGCCGGGACAGGGGGCCACATTCAGTACTTC. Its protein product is CASSQAGTGGHIQYF.